A selection of T cell receptor beta chains follows, all from one sample in a study of blood T cell repertoires in COVID-19. The protocol was immunoSEQ multiplex PCR, while the TCRdb copy is restricted to in-frame clones and leaves out a portion. The sample has a few hundred thousand clones, 88% seen once; the top ten hold approximately 4.3%. Sequencing was carried out using peripheral blood. These receptor sequences come from a man aged 55 to 70 who had recovered from COVID-19. CDR3s include the opening cysteine and the closing phenylalanine or tryptophan. Fields, in order: D gene, clone size, V gene, J gene, CDR3 DNA, CDR3 protein. The D gene is left open where the match is weak. A clone size is listed for some rows: how often the clone was seen (once, few, many), or a class if it is expanded.

D: TRBD1
size: .
V: TRBV7-3
J: TRBJ2-4
DNA: TGTGCCAGCAGCCTCTCGGGACAGGGAGACATTCAGTACTTC
CDR3: CASSLSGQGDIQYF

D: .
size: .
V: TRBV4-2
J: TRBJ1-2
DNA: TGTGCCAGCAGCCAAGGAGGCAGGGCGGCGAGTGGCTACACCTTC
CDR3: CASSQGGRAASGYTF

D: .
size: .
V: TRBV5-1
J: TRBJ1-2
DNA: TGCGCCAGCAGCTTGGACTTCCGGGACACAAGCTATGGCTACACCTTC
CDR3: CASSLDFRDTSYGYTF

D: TRBD1
size: .
V: TRBV5-1
J: TRBJ1-3
DNA: TGCGCCAGCAGCTTGGATCCAGGGGGCACGGGCACCATATATTTT
CDR3: CASSLDPGGTGTIYF

D: TRBD1
size: .
V: TRBV19
J: TRBJ1-5
DNA: TGTGCCAGTAGTAAGGGACAGAACAATCAGCCCCAGCATTTT
CDR3: CASSKGQNNQPQHF

D: TRBD2
size: .
V: TRBV7-2
J: TRBJ2-1
DNA: TGTGCCAGCAGCTTAATGCTAGCGGGGGGCAATGAGCAGTTCTTC
CDR3: CASSLMLAGGNEQFF

D: .
size: .
V: TRBV25-1
J: TRBJ2-1
DNA: TGTGCCAGCAGTGAATCAAGGAGGGGTACCTACAATGAGCAGTTCTTC
CDR3: CASSESRRGTYNEQFF

D: .
size: .
V: TRBV24-1
J: TRBJ2-3
DNA: TGTGCCACCAGTGACTCTCCGGGACAAGATACGCAGTATTTT
CDR3: CATSDSPGQDTQYF

D: .
size: once
V: TRBV9
J: TRBJ2-7
DNA: TGTGCCAGCAGCCCAGGGCCATCAAGCTACGAGCAGTACTTC
CDR3: CASSPGPSSYEQYF

D: TRBD1
size: few
V: TRBV9
J: TRBJ1-2
DNA: TGTGCCAGCAGCGTAGAAGGGACAGGGAACTATGGCTACACCTTC
CDR3: CASSVEGTGNYGYTF

D: .
size: .
V: TRBV5-1
J: TRBJ2-7
DNA: TGCGCCAGCAGCCTGGAGGGACAGTACGAGCAGTACTTC
CDR3: CASSLEGQYEQYF

D: .
size: .
V: TRBV13
J: TRBJ1-1
DNA: TGTGCCAGCAGCTCAAGGGGGGGCCTGGGGACTGAAGCTTTCTTT
CDR3: CASSSRGGLGTEAFF

D: TRBD1
size: .
V: TRBV7-3
J: TRBJ2-7
DNA: TGTGCCAGCAGCGCCGGACAGGGTGTCTACTACGAGCAGTACTTC
CDR3: CASSAGQGVYYEQYF

D: .
size: .
V: TRBV19
J: TRBJ1-4
DNA: TGTGCCAGTAGTTACAGCTTCACAACTAATGAAAAACTGTTTTTT
CDR3: CASSYSFTTNEKLFF

D: TRBD1
size: .
V: TRBV5-5
J: TRBJ1-6
DNA: TGTGCCAGCAGCTTTTATCCGCCGGGACAGGGGGCCGGTTCACCCCTCCACTTT
CDR3: CASSFYPPGQGAGSPLHF

D: TRBD1
size: .
V: TRBV12-5
J: TRBJ1-4
DNA: TGTGCTAGTGGTTTGCCCAACAGGGGCCGGGAAAAACTGTTTTTT
CDR3: CASGLPNRGREKLFF

D: .
size: .
V: TRBV4-1
J: TRBJ1-1
DNA: TGCGCCAGCAGCCAAGATGAGGGGGTATCGGGGGGCACTGAAGCTTTCTTT
CDR3: CASSQDEGVSGGTEAFF

D: .
size: few
V: TRBV12-3/TRBV12-4
J: TRBJ1-1
DNA: TGTGCCAGCAGCCTCACAGCTAACACTGAAGCTTTCTTT
CDR3: CASSLTANTEAFF

D: TRBD1
size: .
V: TRBV11-2
J: TRBJ1-6
DNA: TGTGCCAGCAGCTTGGACAGGGGCTCCTATAATTCACCCCTCCACTTT
CDR3: CASSLDRGSYNSPLHF

D: .
size: .
V: TRBV5-4
J: TRBJ1-2
DNA: TGTGCCAGCAGCCCAGACAGAGATTATGGCTACACCTTC
CDR3: CASSPDRDYGYTF

D: .
size: .
V: TRBV12-3/TRBV12-4
J: TRBJ1-4
DNA: TGTGCCAGCAGTTTGTATAACACCGAAAAACTGTTTTTT
CDR3: CASSLYNTEKLFF

D: TRBD2
size: .
V: TRBV2
J: TRBJ2-5
DNA: TGTGCCAGCAGTGAATCCGGGGGGGCTTTGGAGACCCAGTACTTC
CDR3: CASSESGGALETQYF

D: TRBD1
size: .
V: TRBV5-5
J: TRBJ2-7
DNA: TGTGCCAGCAGCCCGGGACAGGGGTATCCCTACGAGCAGTACTTC
CDR3: CASSPGQGYPYEQYF

D: TRBD2
size: .
V: TRBV5-4
J: TRBJ2-1
DNA: TGTGCCAGCAGCTTGGCCGGGACTAGTGAGCAGTTCTTC
CDR3: CASSLAGTSEQFF

D: TRBD2
size: once
V: TRBV10-2
J: TRBJ2-1
DNA: TGCGCCAGCAGCCAACTAGCGGGGAGTTACAATGAGCAGTTCTTC
CDR3: CASSQLAGSYNEQFF

D: .
size: .
V: TRBV12-3/TRBV12-4
J: TRBJ1-3
DNA: TGTGCCAGCACCCCGGGGTCTGGAAACACCATATATTTT
CDR3: CASTPGSGNTIYF

D: .
size: .
V: TRBV3-1/TRBV3-2
J: TRBJ2-7
DNA: TGTGCCAGCAGCCAAGGAAACAGATTCTACGAGCAGTACTTC
CDR3: CASSQGNRFYEQYF

D: .
size: .
V: TRBV7-9
J: TRBJ2-6
DNA: TGTGCCAGCATCCCACCGGGGTTCTACTCTGGGGCCAACGTCCTGACTTTC
CDR3: CASIPPGFYSGANVLTF

D: .
size: .
V: TRBV4-2
J: TRBJ1-1
DNA: TGTGCCAGCAGCCAAGGAGCCAGACTGAGCACTGAAGCTTTCTTT
CDR3: CASSQGARLSTEAFF

D: .
size: .
V: TRBV28
J: TRBJ2-7
DNA: TGTGCCAGCAGTGAGTCGGGACTTTACGAGCAGTACTTC
CDR3: CASSESGLYEQYF

D: .
size: .
V: TRBV4-2
J: TRBJ2-1
DNA: TGTGCCAGCAGCCAGGTGGGACTTAACAATGAGCAGTTCTTC
CDR3: CASSQVGLNNEQFF

D: TRBD1
size: .
V: TRBV7-9
J: TRBJ1-1
DNA: TGTGCCAGCAGCCACGACAGGGGCAACAAGAACACTGAAGCTTTCTTT
CDR3: CASSHDRGNKNTEAFF

D: TRBD2
size: .
V: TRBV9
J: TRBJ2-3
DNA: TGTGCCAGCAGCGTAGATGGACTAGCGGGGGGGCTCGCAGATACGCAGTATTTT
CDR3: CASSVDGLAGGLADTQYF

D: .
size: .
V: TRBV12-5
J: TRBJ1-2
DNA: TGTGCTAGTGGTTTACAGGGTCTTCTTGGCTACACCTTC
CDR3: CASGLQGLLGYTF

D: .
size: .
V: TRBV28
J: TRBJ1-6
DNA: TGTGCCAGCAACCCAGGCACCTATAATTCACCCCTCCACTTT
CDR3: CASNPGTYNSPLHF

D: .
size: .
V: TRBV5-1
J: TRBJ1-5
DNA: TGCGCCAGCAGTTCGGTCGGGGGTGGTCAGCCCCAGCATTTT
CDR3: CASSSVGGGQPQHF

D: .
size: .
V: TRBV5-4
J: TRBJ2-3
DNA: TGTGCCAGCAGCGAACAGGGCAACACAGATACGCAGTATTTT
CDR3: CASSEQGNTDTQYF

D: .
size: .
V: TRBV12-3/TRBV12-4
J: TRBJ1-2
DNA: TGTGCCAGCAGCCTAGGGGAGGCCGATGGCTACACCTTC
CDR3: CASSLGEADGYTF

D: .
size: .
V: TRBV7-2
J: TRBJ2-5
DNA: TGTGCCAGCAGCCCAGGCCCAGGGAAGATAGAGACCCAGTACTTC
CDR3: CASSPGPGKIETQYF

D: TRBD1
size: .
V: TRBV6-5
J: TRBJ1-5
DNA: TGTGCCAGCAAGACAGGGGGGTTGAGCAATCAGCCCCAGCATTTT
CDR3: CASKTGGLSNQPQHF